This is a list of T cell receptor beta chains from one sample in a study of blood T cells in healthy people across ages. TCRdb passed the 5' RACE reads through MiXCR, listing each CDR3 protein once. The data show hundreds of thousands of distinct CDR3 sequences, roughly 50% seen once. The specimen sequenced was blood. Receptors originate from a man aged 35 to 55 in good health. CDR3s include the opening cysteine and the closing phenylalanine or tryptophan. Fields, in order: V gene, J gene, CDR3 protein.

TRBV7-9	TRBJ2-1	CASGGFYNEQFF
TRBV7-8	TRBJ1-2	CASTPGQGIDYGYTF
TRBV24-1	TRBJ2-5	CATRGGTASQETQYF
TRBV6-5	TRBJ2-5	CASGDYGGFQYF
TRBV20-1	TRBJ2-7	CSARGRSGEVSYEQYF
TRBV5-5	TRBJ2-4	CASSLGSLGAKNIQYF
TRBV6-5	TRBJ1-3	CASSYGQGYTIYF
TRBV27	TRBJ2-7	CASSGQGGYEQYF
TRBV10-3	TRBJ2-6	CTISQVPTGDAGANVLTF
TRBV29-1	TRBJ2-5	CSVEEGRGETQYF
TRBV11-2	TRBJ2-1	CASTTESSYNEQFF
TRBV7-3	TRBJ2-7	CASSLLTGGEQYF
TRBV12-3/TRBV12-4	TRBJ2-6	CASSLYPGPVGTQGGANVLTF
TRBV25-1	TRBJ2-6	CASSGRALGSGANVLTF
TRBV7-9	TRBJ1-1	CAGTWLGNTEAFF
TRBV5-1	NA	CASSQGGANYEQYF
TRBV25-1	TRBJ2-5	CASSDTAGGWGNEQYF
TRBV4-1	NA	CASSQPDRVEETQYF
TRBV7-2	TRBJ2-3	CASSLVSGSTDTQYF
TRBV6-5	TRBJ1-1	CASSYFGNTEAFF